One and the same sample provided the 9 T cell receptor beta chains below, sequenced in a study of blood T cell repertoires in COVID-19. Profiling relied on immunoSEQ multiplex PCR, and the TCRdb table lists in-frame clones only, not all of them. The sample carries some 500,000 clones, roughly 90% recorded once. The specimen was PBMCs or T cells enriched from blood (not recorded which). These receptors were collected from a woman between 40 and 50 years old who had recovered from COVID-19.

V is TRBV9 and J is TRBJ2-7; D gene unclear. This CDR3 has 15 residues. Deletions cut 0 bases from V and 4 bases from J, with 14 bases between. Germline V gene lookup returns CDR1 SGDLS and CDR2 YYNGEE. The CDR3 region is CASSVDGYQEYEQYF. Here the CDR3 DNA reads TGTGCCAGCAGCGTAGACGGTTATCAAGAATACGAGCAGTACTTC.

The chain carries TRBV21-1 and TRBJ2-1; the D call of TRBD2 is as the table states it, not checked on the DNA. TRBV21-1 is recorded as a pseudogene. This CDR3 contains 17 residues. The CDR3 sequence is CASSNRNRLAGGNEQFF. In nucleotides, the CDR3 is TGTGCCAGCAGCAACCGAAATCGACTAGCGGGAGGCAATGAGCAGTTCTTC.

The chain employs TRBV14 and TRBJ2-2; possible D gene TRBD1, 7 bases. CDR3 length equals 16 residues. CDR1 and CDR2 from the germline V gene are SGHDN and FVKESK. The V gene lost 4 bases and the J gene lost 6 bases, with 18 bases spanning the gap. The CDR3 spells CASSPGPPRGAGELFF. The DNA of the CDR3 is TGTGCCAGCAGCCCGGGACCTCCCAGGGGGGCCGGGGAGCTGTTTTTT.

The V call is TRBV5-4, the J call TRBJ1-1, with D possibly TRBD1 on 5 matching bases. Germline CDR1 SGHNT, CDR2 YYREEE (reference sequence). V was cut by 0 bases and J by 7 bases, with 7 bases left in between. The CDR3 sequence is 12 residues long. DNA for the CDR3: TGTGCCAGCAGCTTGGTGGGGGGTGAAGCTTTCTTT. It yields the protein CASSLVGGEAFF.

The chain links TRBV2 to TRBJ2-7, with 10 bases matching TRBD2. Germline loops: CDR1 SNHLY, CDR2 FYNNEI. The trim removed 5 bases at V and 5 bases at J, leaving 12 bases unmatched. The CDR3 is made up of 16 amino acids. CDR3 sequence reads: CASSNIKRLAGDEQYF. CDR3 DNA: TGTGCCAGCAGTAACATCAAGAGGCTAGCGGGGGACGAGCAGTACTTC.

V is TRBV7-2 and J is TRBJ2-7; D is unclear. Germline V lookup: CDR1 SGHTA, CDR2 FQGNSA. The CDR3 is 15 amino acids. V was shortened by 1 base and J by 3 bases, with 13 bases between the two germline ends. This chain's CDR3 is CASSLGATINYEQYF. Written as DNA, the CDR3 is TGTGCCAGCAGCTTAGGTGCGACAATTAACTACGAGCAGTACTTC.

The chain carries TRBV6-5 and TRBJ2-2; 8 positions agree with TRBD2. J gave up 6 bases and V 4 bases, and 10 bases lay outside the gene matches. In germline, CDR1 is MNHEY, CDR2 SVGAGI. CDR3 length: 16 residues. The CDR3 nucleotides read TGTGCCAGCAGTTCCCCCGGCGGGAGGTGGGCCGGGGAGCTGTTTTTT. This sequence encodes CASSSPGGRWAGELFF.

The V gene is TRBV19, the J gene TRBJ2-2; 10 nucleotides match TRBD1. The V gene end was trimmed by 9 bases and the J gene end by 4 bases; junction bases not matched to a gene: 11. Germline V gene lookup returns CDR1 LNHDA and CDR2 SQIVND (reference sequence). The CDR3 has 16 residues. The CDR3 here is CASSRWRTGGTGELFF. The CDR3 DNA follows: TGTGCCAGCTCCCGATGGAGGACAGGGGGCACCGGGGAGCTGTTTTTT.

Of note for this clone: The sample holds other DNA sequences that translate to the same CDR3. This rearrangement joins TRBV3-1 (or the pseudogene TRBV3-2) to TRBJ1-6, with 7 nucleotides matching TRBD1. From germline, CDR1 is LGHDT and CDR2 YNNKEL (reference sequence). V shed 1 base, J shed 9 bases, and the junction held 3 bases outside the gene matches. The CDR3 consists of 14 residues. The CDR3, as DNA: TGTGCCAGCAGCCAAGGTCAGGGGGGTTCACCCCTCCACTTT. Its protein is CASSQGQGGSPLHF.